This T cell receptor beta chain was found in a study of blood T cell repertoires in COVID-19. Study context: The United States, Italy and Spain provided the acute and convalescent COVID-19 samples. Sample material is recorded as cDNA or gDNA derived from T cells, B-cell-depleted T cells, or PBMCs.

Original processing notes: Counts of nucleated cells, estimated from reference gene primer amplification, were obtained. Sequencing used immunoSEQ multiplex PCR; TCRdb keeps in-frame clones, though not all of them. The DNA was the basis for D and trimming; V, J and clone size are from that table. The data contain 130,000 to 150,000 clones, about 92% of them singletons. This CDR3 is 12 amino acids long. Germline V gene sequence: CDR1 SEHNR, CDR2 FQNEAQ (reference sequence). The V end was cut by 4 bases, the J end by 7 bases, with 11 bases between. This TCR derives from a human donor in a cohort sampled during active COVID-19. The chain recombines TRBV7-9 with TRBJ2-7; D possibly corresponds to TRBD1 (6 bases). Sequenced material: peripheral blood. Here the CDR3 DNA reads TGTGCCAGCAGCTCGGACAGACGGGAGCAGTACTTC. It translates to CASSSDRREQYF.